The rows below give T cell receptor beta chains drawn from one sample of a study of radiation and T cells in renal cell carcinoma. Libraries were prepared by immunoSEQ multiplex PCR; TCRdb keeps only in-frame clonotypes and omits some of them. The sample consists of 90,000 to 100,000 clones, roughly 90% of them appearing once. Sequences were derived from blood, sampled from a patient whose treatment included radiotherapy and nephrectomy. These receptors came from a man in his forties or fifties with renal cell carcinoma. The CDR3 runs from the conserved cysteine through the conserved F or W. D genes are given only for firm matches. Only part of the rows carry a size: once, few, many, or a class if the clone is expanded.

clone size	V gene	J gene	D gene	CDR3 protein	CDR3 DNA
NA	TRBV2	TRBJ2-4	NA	CASLLSSPGAKNIQYF	TGTGCCAGCTTACTATCCTCGCCCGGAGCCAAAAACATTCAGTACTTC
NA	TRBV7-6	TRBJ2-1	NA	CASSPLQGTYNEQFF	TGTGCCAGCAGCCCCCTTCAGGGGACCTACAATGAGCAGTTCTTC
few	TRBV11-2	TRBJ1-6	TRBD1	CASSLDRGHSPLHF	TGTGCCAGCAGCTTAGACAGGGGGCATTCACCCCTCCACTTT
NA	TRBV6-6	TRBJ1-5	NA	CASSSQGSQPQHF	TGTGCCAGCAGTTCACAGGGAAGTCAGCCCCAGCATTTT
NA	TRBV2	TRBJ1-5	TRBD1	CASSLRDSDQPQHF	TGTGCCAGCAGTCTCCGGGACAGTGATCAGCCCCAGCATTTT
NA	TRBV6-5	TRBJ2-1	NA	CASSYRVEGNEQFF	TGTGCCAGCAGTTACAGGGTGGAGGGCAATGAGCAGTTCTTC
few	TRBV10-1	TRBJ2-1	TRBD2	CASSSTGGEQFF	TGCGCCAGCAGTTCGACGGGGGGTGAGCAGTTCTTC
NA	TRBV2	TRBJ1-5	NA	CASSGGDQPQHF	TGTGCCAGCAGTGGGGGGGATCAGCCCCAGCATTTT
few	TRBV10-3	TRBJ1-1	TRBD1	CAIRGTENTEAFF	TGTGCCATCAGAGGGACAGAGAACACTGAAGCTTTCTTT
few	TRBV19	TRBJ2-3	TRBD2	CASRSAGGSMYTQYF	TGTGCCAGTAGGTCAGCGGGAGGAAGCATGTATACGCAGTATTTT